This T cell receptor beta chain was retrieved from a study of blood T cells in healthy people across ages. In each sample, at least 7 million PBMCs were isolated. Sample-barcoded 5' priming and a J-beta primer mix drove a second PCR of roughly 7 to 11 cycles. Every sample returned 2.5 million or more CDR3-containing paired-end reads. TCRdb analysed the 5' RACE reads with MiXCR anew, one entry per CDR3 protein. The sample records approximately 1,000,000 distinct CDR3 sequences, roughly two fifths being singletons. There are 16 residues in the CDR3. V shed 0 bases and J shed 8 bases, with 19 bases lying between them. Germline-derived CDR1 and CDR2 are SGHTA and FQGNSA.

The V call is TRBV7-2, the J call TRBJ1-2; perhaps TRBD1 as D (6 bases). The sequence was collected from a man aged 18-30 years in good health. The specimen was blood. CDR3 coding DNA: TGTGCCAGCAGCTTAGCCCTGCCGGGGGGGCGTAGGGGCTACACCTTC. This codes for CASSLALPGGRRGYTF. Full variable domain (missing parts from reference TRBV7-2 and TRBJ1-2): GAGVSQSPSNKVTEKGKDVELRCDPISGHTALYWYRQSLGQGLEFLIYFQGNSAPDKSGLPSDRFSAERTGGSVSTLTIQRTQQEDSAVYLCASSLALPGGRRGYTFGSGTRLTVV.